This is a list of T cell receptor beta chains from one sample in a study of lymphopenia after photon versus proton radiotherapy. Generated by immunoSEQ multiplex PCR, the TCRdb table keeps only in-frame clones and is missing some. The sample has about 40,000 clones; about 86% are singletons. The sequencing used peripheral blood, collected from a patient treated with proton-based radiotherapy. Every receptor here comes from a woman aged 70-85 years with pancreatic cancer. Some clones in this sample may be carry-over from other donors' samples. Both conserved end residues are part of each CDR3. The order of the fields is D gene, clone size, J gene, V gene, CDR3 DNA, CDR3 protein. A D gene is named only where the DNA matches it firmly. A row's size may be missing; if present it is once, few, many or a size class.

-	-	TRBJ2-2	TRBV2	TGTGCCAGCAGTGAATGGGGGACGGAGGAGCTGTTTTTT	CASSEWGTEELFF
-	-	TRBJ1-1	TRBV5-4	TGTGCCAGCAGCTCGGGTGGATCCCCTGCCCGGGGGGTAATTGAAGCTTTCTTT	CASSSGGSPARGVIEAFF
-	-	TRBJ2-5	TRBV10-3	TGTGCCATCTCTGACGGGCAATGGGAGACCCAGTACTTC	CAISDGQWETQYF
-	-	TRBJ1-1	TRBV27	TGTGCCAGTCGAGGTTGGTCCATGAACACTGAAGCTTTCTTT	CASRGWSMNTEAFF
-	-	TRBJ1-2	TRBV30	TGTGCCTGGAGTGAGGGGGGACCTAACTATGGCTACACCTTC	CAWSEGGPNYGYTF
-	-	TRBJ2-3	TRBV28	TGTGCCAGCAGCCAACCCGGGATGTTACTAGCTAGCACAGATACGCAGTATTTT	CASSQPGMLLASTDTQYF
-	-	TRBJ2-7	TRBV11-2	TGTGCCAGCAGCCTCCGGCCCTACGAGCAGTACTTC	CASSLRPYEQYF
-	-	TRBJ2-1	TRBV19	TGTGCCAGTAGTTACGCCCCCTATACCGGCCCCAATGAGCAGTTCTTC	CASSYAPYTGPNEQFF
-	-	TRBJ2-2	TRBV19	TGTGCCAGTAGTATTGACAAATTTTCGAACACCGGGGAGCTGTTTTTT	CASSIDKFSNTGELFF
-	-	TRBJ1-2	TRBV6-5	TGTGCCAGCAGCAGGAACACGGGGTCGCGTGGCTACACCTTC	CASSRNTGSRGYTF
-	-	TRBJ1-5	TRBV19	TGTGCCAGTAGCGCTGGACCGAGCGGGCAGCCCCAGCATTTT	CASSAGPSGQPQHF
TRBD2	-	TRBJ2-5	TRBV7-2	TGTGCCAGCAGCCTATTAGCGGGAGGCCCTCGCGAGACCCAGTACTTC	CASSLLAGGPRETQYF
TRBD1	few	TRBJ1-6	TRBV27	TGTGCCAGCCATTCGGGACAGCTTAATTCACCCCTCCACTTT	CASHSGQLNSPLHF
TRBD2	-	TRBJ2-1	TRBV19	TGTGCCAGTGCACCCCTAGCGGGCATGGGCAATGAGCAGTTCTTC	CASAPLAGMGNEQFF
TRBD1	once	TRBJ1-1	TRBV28	TGTGCCAGCAGCCCACAGGGGGTCAACACTGAAGCTTTCTTT	CASSPQGVNTEAFF
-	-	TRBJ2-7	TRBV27	TGTGCCAGCAGTTACTCCTACGAGCAGTACTTC	CASSYSYEQYF
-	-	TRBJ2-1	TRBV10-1	TGCGCCAGCAGTGTAGGGACGCAACCCAATGAGCAGTTCTTC	CASSVGTQPNEQFF
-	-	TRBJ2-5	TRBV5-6	TGTGCCAGCAGCTCCAGGGAGACCCAGTACTTC	CASSSRETQYF
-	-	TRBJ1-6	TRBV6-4	TGTGCCAGCAGTGACAGGATAGGAAATTCACCCCTCCACTTT	CASSDRIGNSPLHF
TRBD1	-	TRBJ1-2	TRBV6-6	TGTGCCAGCAGCTCTGACTACAGGGGGCCCGGTGGCTACACCTTC	CASSSDYRGPGGYTF
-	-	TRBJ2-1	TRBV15	TGTGCCACCAGTCCCCAGGACAATGAGCAGTTCTTC	CATSPQDNEQFF
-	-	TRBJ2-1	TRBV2	TGTGCCAGCAGGAGTAGCTACAATGAGCAGTTCTTC	CASRSSYNEQFF
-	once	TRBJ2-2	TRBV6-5	TGTGCCAGCAGTTACACCACCGGGGAGCTGTTTTTT	CASSYTTGELFF
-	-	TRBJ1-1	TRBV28	TGTGCCAGCAGTTTATTAGTTTCTGACAACCGAGTAATGAACACTGAAGCTTTCTTT	CASSLLVSDNRVMNTEAFF
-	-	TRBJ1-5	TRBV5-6	TGTGCCAGCAGCTTGAATAGGGCCCCCAGGGGCAATCAGCCCCAGCATTTT	CASSLNRAPRGNQPQHF
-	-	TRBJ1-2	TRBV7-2	TGTGCCAGCAGCCGATCCAGGGAGGGCTATGGCTACACCTTC	CASSRSREGYGYTF
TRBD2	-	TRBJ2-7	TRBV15	TGTGCCACCAGCTATAACCCTAGCGGGAGTTACGAGCAGTACTTC	CATSYNPSGSYEQYF
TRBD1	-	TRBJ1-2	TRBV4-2	TGTGCCAGCAGCCAAGGCCAGGGGGGAATACATGGCTACACCTTC	CASSQGQGGIHGYTF
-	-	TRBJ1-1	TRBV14	TGTGCCAGCAGCCAAGGCAGGCTGCCTGGAGCTTTCTTT	CASSQGRLPGAFF
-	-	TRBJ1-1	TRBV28	TGTGCCAGCAGTAGAAAGGGGAACACTGAAGCTTTCTTT	CASSRKGNTEAFF
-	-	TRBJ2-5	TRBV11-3	TGTGCCAGCAGCAGGGGAGAGAGGATCCAAGAGACCCAGTACTTC	CASSRGERIQETQYF
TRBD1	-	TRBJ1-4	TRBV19	TGTGCCAGCATAGACTCGACAGGGCGTGATGAAAAACTGTTTTTT	CASIDSTGRDEKLFF
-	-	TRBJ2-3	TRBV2	TGTGCCAGCAGGTACGGACGCACAGATACGCAGTATTTT	CASRYGRTDTQYF
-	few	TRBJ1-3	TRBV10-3	TGTGCCATCAGTGAGTCCTCTGGAAACACCATATATTTT	CAISESSGNTIYF
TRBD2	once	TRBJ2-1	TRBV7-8	TGTGCCAGCAGCTTAGCCGCGGCGGGAGTTTATTACAATGAGCAGTTCTTC	CASSLAAAGVYYNEQFF
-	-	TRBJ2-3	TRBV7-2	TGTGCCAGCAGCTTACCCTTTGCGGGTTATACGCAGTATTTT	CASSLPFAGYTQYF
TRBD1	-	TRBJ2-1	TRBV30	TGTGCCTGGAGTGTACATACAGGGGGGTCGAGTGAGCAGTTCTTC	CAWSVHTGGSSEQFF
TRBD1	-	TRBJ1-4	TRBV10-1	TGCGCCAGCGAAACCGGGACAGGGAATACAACTAATGAAAAACTGTTTTTT	CASETGTGNTTNEKLFF
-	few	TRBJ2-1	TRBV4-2	TGTGCCAGCAGCCAAGGACGCCTCACTGAGGAGCAGTTCTTC	CASSQGRLTEEQFF
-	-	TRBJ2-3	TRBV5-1	TGCGCCAGCAGCTTGGCAGGTGGCGGTTCGGGAGATACGCAGTATTTT	CASSLAGGGSGDTQYF